A selection of T cell receptor beta chains follows, all from one sample in a study of PD-L1 blockade in urothelial cancer. Only in-frame clones appear in the TCRdb table, and some are missing; sequencing was by immunoSEQ multiplex PCR. The profile shows roughly 20,000 clones, nearly 90% of them singletons. Here the sequenced sample was PBMCs, taken around atezolizumab (anti-PD-L1) treatment. The receptors were gathered from a woman aged 60 to 75 with urothelial cancer. Each CDR3 is given with its conserved first and last residue. The D gene is left open where the match is weak. Where a row states a size, it is once, few, many or the class of an expanded clone; other rows omit it.

cdr3_nt: TGCGCCAGCAGCCAAATGGGGGGGATGTACGAGCAGTACTTC; cdr3_aa: CASSQMGGMYEQYF; d_call: TRBD2; j_call: TRBJ2-7; v_call: TRBV4-3; clone_size: .
cdr3_nt: TGTGCCAGCAGTTCATGGGGGGACATCTCGAACACTGAAGCTTTCTTT; cdr3_aa: CASSSWGDISNTEAFF; d_call: .; j_call: TRBJ1-1; v_call: TRBV28; clone_size: once
cdr3_nt: TGTGCCAGCAGTGTATACGAGCAGTACTTC; cdr3_aa: CASSVYEQYF; d_call: .; j_call: TRBJ2-7; v_call: TRBV6-1; clone_size: .
cdr3_nt: TGCAGCGTCGCCGAGCGGGAGGCTATGAATGAGCAGTTCTTC; cdr3_aa: CSVAEREAMNEQFF; d_call: TRBD2; j_call: TRBJ2-1; v_call: TRBV29-1; clone_size: .
cdr3_nt: TGCGCCAGCAGCTTGACGGTCCGGGAGAGACTCAATGAGCAGTTCTTC; cdr3_aa: CASSLTVRERLNEQFF; d_call: .; j_call: TRBJ2-1; v_call: TRBV5-1; clone_size: .
cdr3_nt: TGCGCCAGAACGGTCGGGACACCTTCCTACGAGCAGTACTTC; cdr3_aa: CARTVGTPSYEQYF; d_call: .; j_call: TRBJ2-7; v_call: TRBV10-1; clone_size: large
cdr3_nt: TGTGCCAGCAGTGAGACAGGGGGGTTAACTGAAGCTTTCTTT; cdr3_aa: CASSETGGLTEAFF; d_call: TRBD1; j_call: TRBJ1-1; v_call: TRBV6-1; clone_size: .
cdr3_nt: TGCGCCAGCAGCCAAGATCGAGCGGGAGCCCCGAATGAGCAGTTCTTC; cdr3_aa: CASSQDRAGAPNEQFF; d_call: TRBD2; j_call: TRBJ2-1; v_call: TRBV4-1; clone_size: .
cdr3_nt: TGTGCCAGTAGTCCCTCAAGACTAGCGGACGAGCAGTACTTC; cdr3_aa: CASSPSRLADEQYF; d_call: TRBD2; j_call: TRBJ2-7; v_call: TRBV19; clone_size: .
cdr3_nt: TGTGCCAGCAGCACCCAAGGGGGGGTAAGAGGAAACACCATATATTTT; cdr3_aa: CASSTQGGVRGNTIYF; d_call: .; j_call: TRBJ1-3; v_call: TRBV21-1; clone_size: .
cdr3_nt: TGTGCCAGCAGCTTAATAGGACAGGACTACGAGCAGTACTTC; cdr3_aa: CASSLIGQDYEQYF; d_call: TRBD1; j_call: TRBJ2-7; v_call: TRBV7-3; clone_size: .
cdr3_nt: TGTGCCAGCAGTAAGGGACTAGCGGGAGATCGAGATACGCAGTATTTT; cdr3_aa: CASSKGLAGDRDTQYF; d_call: TRBD2; j_call: TRBJ2-3; v_call: TRBV2; clone_size: .
cdr3_nt: TGTGCCAGCAGTTACTCTAGCGGGAGTGTCACCTACGAGCAGTACTTC; cdr3_aa: CASSYSSGSVTYEQYF; d_call: TRBD2; j_call: TRBJ2-7; v_call: TRBV6-5; clone_size: .
cdr3_nt: TGTGCCAGCAGCTCCGGACAGGGGGCAAACGAGCAGTACTTC; cdr3_aa: CASSSGQGANEQYF; d_call: TRBD1; j_call: TRBJ2-7; v_call: TRBV5-6; clone_size: .
cdr3_nt: TGTGCCAGCAGATACGCTGAGTCTAACTATGGCTACACCTTC; cdr3_aa: CASRYAESNYGYTF; d_call: .; j_call: TRBJ1-2; v_call: TRBV6-5; clone_size: .
cdr3_nt: TGTGCCAGCAGTCCCACGTTCCGGGACAGGGGGTTTTATGAGCAGTTCTTC; cdr3_aa: CASSPTFRDRGFYEQFF; d_call: TRBD1; j_call: TRBJ2-1; v_call: TRBV28; clone_size: .
cdr3_nt: TGTGCCAGCAGCGGGACCGGACTAGCGGGGGAGACCCAGTACTTC; cdr3_aa: CASSGTGLAGETQYF; d_call: TRBD2; j_call: TRBJ2-5; v_call: TRBV5-6; clone_size: .
cdr3_nt: TGTGCCAGTAGTATAGTCCTGGGGCAGGGCAACGAGCAGTACTTC; cdr3_aa: CASSIVLGQGNEQYF; d_call: .; j_call: TRBJ2-7; v_call: TRBV19; clone_size: .
cdr3_nt: TGTGCCAGCAGCTTCTCGCGATCCACAGATACGCAGTATTTT; cdr3_aa: CASSFSRSTDTQYF; d_call: .; j_call: TRBJ2-3; v_call: TRBV7-9; clone_size: .
cdr3_nt: TGTGCCAGCAAAGGACAGGGGGTCCCCCAGTACTTC; cdr3_aa: CASKGQGVPQYF; d_call: TRBD1; j_call: TRBJ2-7; v_call: TRBV5-6; clone_size: .
cdr3_nt: TGTGCCAGCAGCCAAACGAGCGGGGCCGCCTACGAGCAGTACTTC; cdr3_aa: CASSQTSGAAYEQYF; d_call: TRBD2; j_call: TRBJ2-7; v_call: TRBV4-2; clone_size: .
cdr3_nt: TGCAGCTATTCGGGAGGACTAGCGGTTTACAATGAGCAGTTCTTC; cdr3_aa: CSYSGGLAVYNEQFF; d_call: TRBD2; j_call: TRBJ2-1; v_call: TRBV29-1; clone_size: .
cdr3_nt: TGTGCCAGCAGCGTAGGGGGACAGATGTTCAATGAGCAGTTCTTC; cdr3_aa: CASSVGGQMFNEQFF; d_call: TRBD1; j_call: TRBJ2-1; v_call: TRBV9; clone_size: .
cdr3_nt: TGCGCCAGCAGCCAAGATAGGCAGACAGGGGCGGTGCGGTTTGGCTACACCTTC; cdr3_aa: CASSQDRQTGAVRFGYTF; d_call: TRBD1; j_call: TRBJ1-2; v_call: TRBV4-1; clone_size: medium-sized
cdr3_nt: TGTGCCAGCAGTGGAGGAACAGGGTATCAGCCCCAGCATTTT; cdr3_aa: CASSGGTGYQPQHF; d_call: .; j_call: TRBJ1-5; v_call: TRBV6-1; clone_size: .
cdr3_nt: TGTGCCAGCAGCAGTTATAGCAATCAGCCCCAGCATTTT; cdr3_aa: CASSSYSNQPQHF; d_call: .; j_call: TRBJ1-5; v_call: TRBV6-6; clone_size: .
cdr3_nt: TGTGCCAGCAGAGGGGACAGGGGCGCGAACATTCAGTACTTC; cdr3_aa: CASRGDRGANIQYF; d_call: TRBD1; j_call: TRBJ2-4; v_call: TRBV27; clone_size: .
cdr3_nt: TGTGCCAGCAGCTTGCGACAGGGAGGTGCTGATACGCAGTATTTT; cdr3_aa: CASSLRQGGADTQYF; d_call: .; j_call: TRBJ2-3; v_call: TRBV5-4; clone_size: .
cdr3_nt: TGTGCCAGTAAAGCAGGGGAAGGAACCGGGGAGCTGTTTTTT; cdr3_aa: CASKAGEGTGELFF; d_call: .; j_call: TRBJ2-2; v_call: TRBV19; clone_size: .
cdr3_nt: TGTGCCAGCCGGATGCAGGGGGCAGGGTATGGCTACACCTTC; cdr3_aa: CASRMQGAGYGYTF; d_call: TRBD1; j_call: TRBJ1-2; v_call: TRBV27; clone_size: .
cdr3_nt: TGCGCCAGCAGCTCCAACATGTATGCAGATACGCAGTATTTT; cdr3_aa: CASSSNMYADTQYF; d_call: .; j_call: TRBJ2-3; v_call: TRBV5-1; clone_size: .
cdr3_nt: TGTGCCAGCAGCTCACCTGGACTAGCGGGACTGTATTTT; cdr3_aa: CASSSPGLAGLYF; d_call: TRBD2; j_call: TRBJ2-3; v_call: TRBV7-8; clone_size: once
cdr3_nt: TGTGCCAGCACGAGGGACAGGGGACGGGCCGAGCAGTACTTC; cdr3_aa: CASTRDRGRAEQYF; d_call: TRBD1; j_call: TRBJ2-7; v_call: TRBV6-1; clone_size: .
cdr3_nt: TGTGCCAGCAGCCCGGGGGGGCTTTCTTATAACTATGGCTACACCTTC; cdr3_aa: CASSPGGLSYNYGYTF; d_call: .; j_call: TRBJ1-2; v_call: TRBV5-4; clone_size: .
cdr3_nt: TGCGCCAGCAATAAGGGGGCGATGAACACTGAAGCTTTCTTT; cdr3_aa: CASNKGAMNTEAFF; d_call: TRBD1; j_call: TRBJ1-1; v_call: TRBV5-1; clone_size: .
cdr3_nt: TGTGCCAGCAGCCCGGACAGTCCTGGGTACCAAGAGACCCAGTACTTC; cdr3_aa: CASSPDSPGYQETQYF; d_call: .; j_call: TRBJ2-5; v_call: TRBV9; clone_size: .
cdr3_nt: TGTGCCACTTCCTCCGGGGTTGTAAACTACAATGAGCAGTTCTTC; cdr3_aa: CATSSGVVNYNEQFF; d_call: .; j_call: TRBJ2-1; v_call: TRBV7-8; clone_size: .
cdr3_nt: TGTGCCACCAGCGGAGGGGGGGACAGGGGATCTTCCTACAATGAGCAGTTCTTC; cdr3_aa: CATSGGGDRGSSYNEQFF; d_call: TRBD1; j_call: TRBJ2-1; v_call: TRBV15; clone_size: .
cdr3_nt: TGTGCCATCAGTGAGTCTTCGTTGCCCGGCACCGGGGAGCTGTTTTTT; cdr3_aa: CAISESSLPGTGELFF; d_call: .; j_call: TRBJ2-2; v_call: TRBV10-3; clone_size: .
cdr3_nt: TGCGCCAGCAGTGAGTTGCCTAGCGGGAGTCTAAGGGGCTCCGGGGAGCTGTTTTTT; cdr3_aa: CASSELPSGSLRGSGELFF; d_call: TRBD2; j_call: TRBJ2-2; v_call: TRBV10-2; clone_size: .
cdr3_nt: TGTGCCAGCAGCTTTCGGCAGGGGGCGCCCTACAATGAGCAGTTCTTC; cdr3_aa: CASSFRQGAPYNEQFF; d_call: TRBD1; j_call: TRBJ2-1; v_call: TRBV7-2; clone_size: .
cdr3_nt: TGCGCCAGCAGTTTAACCCGATGGACAGGGGCTAATGAAAAACTGTTTTTT; cdr3_aa: CASSLTRWTGANEKLFF; d_call: TRBD1; j_call: TRBJ1-4; v_call: TRBV5-1; clone_size: few
cdr3_nt: TGCGCCAGCAGCCAAGATCGGGACAGTTTGGGTGAAGCTTTCTTT; cdr3_aa: CASSQDRDSLGEAFF; d_call: TRBD1; j_call: TRBJ1-1; v_call: TRBV4-1; clone_size: .
cdr3_nt: TGTGCCAGCAGCCAAGATAAGGGGGCTAAGTACTTC; cdr3_aa: CASSQDKGAKYF; d_call: TRBD1; j_call: TRBJ2-7; v_call: TRBV4-2; clone_size: .
cdr3_nt: TGCGCCAGCAGCCATGGGCCCGGGACTAGCGCGGCCGGGGAGCTGTTTTTT; cdr3_aa: CASSHGPGTSAAGELFF; d_call: TRBD2; j_call: TRBJ2-2; v_call: TRBV5-1; clone_size: .